This T cell receptor (beta chain) was captured by sequencing in a study of blood T cells in healthy people across ages. This clonotype has only a few counts. Sequence at one end of the junction differs from germline and may be a read error. The CDR3 sequence is 14 residues long. The germline CDR1 and CDR2 sequences are LGHNA and YSLEER. Combining a sample-barcoded 5' primer with a J-beta primer mix, a second PCR ran for roughly 6 to 11 cycles. TCRdb re-called the 5' RACE reads with MiXCR, one entry per CDR3 protein. The sample has roughly 680,000 distinct CDR3 sequences; roughly 20% are singletons. This clonotype was sampled from a man between 70 and 80 years old in good health. The chain couples TRBV4-3 to TRBJ2-3; TRBD1 is a possible D gene (6 bases). Sequencing used blood. CDR3 region: CASSQERRTDTRYF. In nucleotides, the CDR3 is TGCGCCAGCAGCCAAGAGCGGAGGACAGATACGCGGTACTTT.